Listed below are T cell receptor beta chains from one sample, sequenced in a study of PD-L1 blockade in urothelial cancer. Measured with immunoSEQ multiplex PCR; TCRdb has only the in-frame clones, and not every one. The sample yields more than 95,000 clones, around 88% seen once. The specimen comprised PBMCs, sampled around atezolizumab (anti-PD-L1) treatment. These receptor sequences come from a man in his fifties or sixties with urothelial cancer. Each CDR3 is given with its conserved first and last residue. A D gene is named only where the DNA matches it firmly. Size is stated for part of the rows, as once, few or many counts, or as a class when the clone is expanded.

V,D,size,J,length,DNA,CDR3
TRBV6-6,.,.,TRBJ2-1,13,TGTGCCAGCAGTTACCGGTGGTTAGATGAGCAGTTCTTC,CASSYRWLDEQFF
TRBV19,.,.,TRBJ2-7,14,TGTGCCAGTAGTATCGGCAGGGGTTCCTACGAGCAGTACTTC,CASSIGRGSYEQYF
TRBV29-1,TRBD1,.,TRBJ2-7,15,TGCAGCGTACTCGACAGGGAAGGAATTGGAAACGAGCAGTACTTC,CSVLDREGIGNEQYF
TRBV5-4,.,few,TRBJ2-1,13,TGTGCCAGCAGCTTGGTAGTACCCAATGAGCAGTTCTTC,CASSLVVPNEQFF
TRBV6-1,.,.,TRBJ2-3,15,TGTGCCAGCATCTGGGGGCCCGGGTCCACAGATACGCAGTATTTT,CASIWGPGSTDTQYF
TRBV4-1,TRBD2,.,TRBJ2-7,15,TGCGCCAGCAGCTACGAAATTAGCGGGAGTCGCGAGCAGTACTTC,CASSYEISGSREQYF
TRBV5-4,.,.,TRBJ2-2,16,TGTGCCAGCAGCCCCAGACAGGGAGGCAGCACCGGGGAGCTGTTTTTT,CASSPRQGGSTGELFF
TRBV11-3,.,.,TRBJ2-7,15,TGTGCCAGCAGACTTCGACATACGGGGTTCCACGAGCAGTACTTC,CASRLRHTGFHEQYF
TRBV29-1,.,.,TRBJ1-2,10,TGCAGCGTTCAAGGTAATGGCTACACCTTC,CSVQGNGYTF
TRBV30,TRBD1,.,TRBJ2-7,16,TGTGCCTGGAGTTTTGGCGGGACAGGGGGCTCCTACGAGCAGTACTTC,CAWSFGGTGGSYEQYF
TRBV10-2,TRBD1,.,TRBJ2-5,15,TGCGCCAGCAGCCCCAGGGAACAGGGGGTAAAGACCCAGTACTTC,CASSPREQGVKTQYF
TRBV5-4,.,.,TRBJ2-1,16,TGTGCCAGCAGCTTGGTGGCGGGTAGCTCCTACAATGAGCAGTTCTTC,CASSLVAGSSYNEQFF
TRBV9,.,.,TRBJ1-3,14,TGTGCCAGCAGCGAGGGGAATTCTGGAAACACCATATATTTT,CASSEGNSGNTIYF
TRBV7-3,TRBD2,once,TRBJ2-5,17,TGTGCCAGCAGCTTCAGAGTTGTGGCGGGGAGGGTGGAGACCCAGTACTTC,CASSFRVVAGRVETQYF
TRBV4-3,TRBD1,.,TRBJ1-6,15,TGCGCCAGCAGCCAAGTTACAGGGGTCGATTCACCCCTCCACTTT,CASSQVTGVDSPLHF
TRBV14,.,.,TRBJ2-2,14,TGTGCCAGCAGCCAATGGAGGGGCACCGGGGAGCTGTTTTTT,CASSQWRGTGELFF
TRBV6-5,.,.,TRBJ2-2,16,TGTGCCAGCAGTTACCAACAGGGCTATAACACCGGGGAGCTGTTTTTT,CASSYQQGYNTGELFF
TRBV10-3,TRBD1,.,TRBJ2-7,14,TGTGCCATCAGGGGGACAGTGAGCTCCTACGAGCAGTACTTC,CAIRGTVSSYEQYF
TRBV4-1,.,once,TRBJ1-2,18,TGCGCCAGCAGCCGCCAAGAGGGACAACCGAGGTTAAACTATGGCTACACCTTC,CASSRQEGQPRLNYGYTF
TRBV9,.,.,TRBJ1-1,15,TGTGCCAGCAGCGTAGCCGATTCTAAGACAGGAGAAGCTTTCTTT,CASSVADSKTGEAFF
TRBV28,.,.,TRBJ1-2,12,TGTGCCAGCGGACGACAGAACTATGGCTACACCTTC,CASGRQNYGYTF